The TCR beta chain under discussion was sequenced for a study of cytotoxic CD8 clonotypes in ibrutinib-treated CLL. Study in general: Among responders, some 25 were partial and 2 complete; after median approximately 70 months, around 15 stayed remitted and approximately 12 progressed. Treatment had run for a median roughly 13 months, range 6 to 36, when response samples were taken. Study observations and caveats: Public clonotypes were seen rarely and were contracted or stable on treatment.

Method: immunoSEQ multiplex PCR; TCRdb's copy keeps in-frame clones and lacks some. Among fewer than 400,000 clones, approximately 67% were seen once, and the ten largest hold 5% to 6.5%. In this sample, this clone turned up a few times. What it binds is not known. Source: PBMCs, taken after 36 months of ibrutinib treatment. This receptor was taken from a human donor with chronic lymphocytic leukemia.

This chain's CDR3 is CASWAGGTQYF. The CDR3 DNA follows: TGCGCCAGCTGGGCGGGCGGGACCCAGTACTTC. The rearrangement uses TRBV10-2 and TRBJ2-5, with TRBD2 as a possible D gene (5 bases). The germline CDR1 and CDR2 sequences are WSHSY and SAAADI. This CDR3 comprises 11 residues. Trimming cost V 8 bases and J 7 bases, with 11 bases left between them.